Shown below are 20 T cell receptor beta chains from a single sample sequenced in a study of blood T cell repertoires in COVID-19. Clones were sequenced by immunoSEQ multiplex PCR, and TCRdb holds only the in-frame ones, with some missing. The sample yields 290,000 or so clones, 90% seen once. Source material: PBMCs or T cells enriched from blood (not recorded which). These receptors were taken from a woman aged 18-30 years with acute COVID-19.

The DNA for the CDR3 is TGTGCCAGCCGGGAGGGCGGGTTTTCACCCCTCCACTTT. Translating gives CASREGGFSPLHF. The chain recombines TRBV6-4 with TRBJ1-6; D unclear. This CDR3 has 13 amino acids. Germline V CDR1 and CDR2: MRHNA, SNTAGT. Trimming left V 8 bases short and J 9 bases short, with 14 bases between.

The chain couples TRBV24-1 to TRBJ1-1; the D gene is possibly TRBD1 (6 bases). There are 13 residues in the CDR3. Germline lookup yields CDR1 KGHDR and CDR2 SFDVKD. The germline V and J ends were trimmed by 4 bases and 8 bases, with 13 bases remaining between them. CDR3 nucleotides: TGTGCCACCAGTGACCTCCGGACAGAAGAAGCTTTCTTT. Translating gives CATSDLRTEEAFF.

The J gene is TRBJ2-7, the V gene TRBV11-3; D remains ambiguous. The germline V gene encodes CDR1 SGHNT and CDR2 YENEEA. Between the trimmed V and J ends, which lost 2 bases and 4 bases, there was a span of 6 bases. The CDR3 has 12 residues. CDR3 region: CASSLSVYEQYF. As DNA, the CDR3 is TGTGCCAGCAGCTTATCGGTTTACGAGCAGTACTTC.

As DNA, the CDR3 is TGTGCCAGCAGTTGGGGACTAGCGGGAGTGGAAAATGAGCAGTTCTTC. Translation gives CASSWGLAGVENEQFF. The rearrangement joins TRBV6-5 to TRBJ2-1, with 14 bases lining up with TRBD2. The ends lost 4 bases at V and 7 bases at J; junction bases unmatched: 6. The germline V gene has CDR1 MNHEY and CDR2 SVGAGI. The CDR3 is 16 amino acids.

This clone is a singleton in its sample. This chain links TRBV7-3 with TRBJ2-1; TRBD1 might be the D (8 bases). Germline CDR1 SGHTA, CDR2 FQGTGA. This CDR3 spans 13 amino acids. Trimming removed 5 bases at V and 7 bases at J, with 12 bases between. The DNA of the CDR3 is TGTGCCAGCAGCATACAGGGGGGGAATGAGCAGTTCTTC. This translates into CASSIQGGNEQFF.

This clone has only one observation. The chain links TRBV9 to TRBJ1-5, with D maybe TRBD1 (5 bases). This CDR3 has 14 amino acids. V shed 3 bases and J shed 5 bases, with 12 bases lying between them. CDR1 is SGDLS, CDR2 YYNGEE, per germline. The CDR3 region has the DNA TGTGCCAGCAGCGACGGGGGAGGTTATCAGCCCCAGCATTTT. This gives the protein CASSDGGGYQPQHF.

This chain uses TRBV7-2 with TRBJ1-2, with 10 bases fitting TRBD1. Germline-derived CDR1 and CDR2 are SGHTA and FQGNSA. The V segment lost 5 bases and the J segment 7 bases; nucleotides outside the gene matches: 7. The CDR3 has 14 residues. CDR3 in DNA: TGTGCCAGCAGCACCGGGACAGGGGCGACTGGCTACACCTTC. Translation: CASSTGTGATGYTF.

Only a few counts were recorded for this clone. The V and J genes are TRBV24-1 and TRBJ2-5; D is perhaps TRBD1 (6 bases). This CDR3 has 15 residues. V shed 10 bases and J shed 3 bases, with 20 bases lying between them. Germline CDR1 and CDR2: KGHDR and SFDVKD. CDR3 in amino acids: CATKTGPAIKETQYF. CDR3 nucleotides: TGTGCCACTAAGACAGGCCCTGCGATAAAAGAGACCCAGTACTTC.

This rearrangement joins TRBV13 to TRBJ2-5; 13 bases agree with TRBD2. After removal of 5 bases from V and 3 bases from J, the junction contained 6 bases not matched to a gene. The CDR3 runs 16 residues. Germline CDR1 and CDR2: PRHDT and FYEKMQ (reference sequence). The DNA of the CDR3 is TGTGCCAGCAGCCCCCTCGGACTAGCGGGAGAAGAGACCCAGTACTTC. It codes for CASSPLGLAGEETQYF.

This sequence joins TRBV28 and TRBJ1-3, with TRBD1 identical over 7 bases. V lost 2 bases to trimming and J lost 0 bases; unmatched junction nucleotides: 7. The CDR3 is made up of 17 amino acids. CDR1 is MDHEN and CDR2 is SYDVKM in the germline V gene. This CDR3 reads CASSLIGTAVSGNTIYF. Written as DNA, the CDR3 is TGTGCCAGCAGTTTAATTGGGACAGCGGTCTCTGGAAACACCATATATTTT. The full variable domain, in which reference TRBV28 and TRBJ1-3 provide the parts outside the CDR3, is DVKVTQSSRYLVKRTGEKVFLECVQDMDHENMFWYRQDPGLGLRLIYFSYDVKMKEKGDIPEGYSVSREKKERFSLILESASTNQTSMYLCASSLIGTAVSGNTIYFGEGSWLTVV.

This rearrangement joins TRBV7-2 to TRBJ1-1; D is undetermined. The CDR3 sequence is 14 residues long. Germline CDR1 reads SGHTA; CDR2 reads FQGNSA. V was shortened by 3 bases and J by 1 base, with 9 bases between the two germline ends. For the CDR3, the DNA is TGTGCCAGCAGCTTTGCTCGAGGGAACACTGAAGCTTTCTTT. Amino acids: CASSFARGNTEAFF.

A note on this clone: The sample contains more than one DNA sequence encoding this CDR3. V usage is TRBV7-3 and J usage is TRBJ2-1; D is ambiguous. Trimming removed 0 bases at V and 5 bases at J, with 5 bases between. Germline-derived CDR1 and CDR2 are SGHTA and FQGTGA. This CDR3 region has 13 residues. The CDR3 protein is CASSLTSDNEQFF. CDR3 nucleotides: TGTGCCAGCAGCTTAACGTCGGACAATGAGCAGTTCTTC.

The chain is built from TRBV11-3 and TRBJ1-1; possibly TRBD1 for D (5 bases). The germline V gene has CDR1 SGHNT and CDR2 YENEEA. The CDR3 totals 14 residues. The ends were cut back, 4 bases at V and 7 bases at J, with 16 bases in the middle. CDR3 protein: CASSSRETASEAFF. The DNA for the CDR3 is TGTGCCAGCAGCTCTCGGGAGACAGCCAGTGAAGCTTTCTTT.

V and J are TRBV9 and TRBJ2-7; 8 positions match TRBD1. Germline V gene data show CDR1 as SGDLS and CDR2 as YYNGEE. With 1 base clipped from V and 3 bases from J, the junction kept 12 bases outside the gene matches. CDR3 length: 17 residues. The chain's CDR3 is CASSVSSTEGQGYEQYF. The CDR3 DNA reads as TGTGCCAGCAGCGTATCATCCACGGAAGGACAGGGCTACGAGCAGTACTTC. The full variable domain, its missing parts supplied by reference TRBV9 and TRBJ2-7, is DSGVTQTPKHLITATGQRVTLRCSPRSGDLSVYWYQQSLDQGLQFLIQYYNGEERAKGNILERFSAQQFPDLHSELNLSSLELGDSALYFCASSVSSTEGQGYEQYFGPGTRLTVT.

The J gene is TRBJ2-3, the V gene TRBV28; TRBD2 matches 7 bases. The CDR3 is made up of 17 amino acids. V trimming: 0 bases; J trimming: 3 bases; junction bases outside the gene matches: 9. From germline, CDR1 is MDHEN and CDR2 SYDVKM. CDR3 sequence reads: CASSLWGGSGGTDTQYF. The CDR3 coding sequence is TGTGCCAGCAGTTTATGGGGCGGGAGTGGGGGGACAGATACGCAGTATTTT.

This chain connects TRBV19 to TRBJ1-1, with TRBD1 matching over 7 bases. Per the germline V gene, CDR1 is LNHDA and CDR2 is SQIVND (reference sequence). The CDR3 contains 16 residues. Trimming at V came to 5 bases and at J to 1 base, leaving 10 bases not matched to a gene. CDR3 nucleotides: TGTGCCAGTAGTCCCGGCCTGAGGGGGCCGAACACTGAAGCTTTCTTT. Amino acid sequence: CASSPGLRGPNTEAFF.

The table lists this clone with a count of one. This chain connects TRBV2 to TRBJ2-7; TRBD2 might be the D (5 bases). The CDR3 consists of 12 residues. CDR1 and CDR2 from the germline V gene are SNHLY and FYNNEI. Deletions cut 3 bases from V and 7 bases from J, with 10 bases between. This CDR3 is CASSDSGREQYF. CDR3 DNA: TGTGCCAGCAGTGATAGTGGGAGAGAGCAGTACTTC.

The V gene is TRBV29-1, the J gene TRBJ1-2; 9 positions match TRBD1. V dropped 0 bases and J dropped 5; count of bases not matched to a gene: 4. Looked up from germline, CDR1 is SQVTM and CDR2 is ANQGSEA. The CDR3 covers 14 residues. CDR3 sequence: CSVEDWGQGYGYTF. The DNA for the CDR3 is TGCAGCGTTGAAGATTGGGGACAGGGTTATGGCTACACCTTC.

The sample holds many counts of this clone. The chain employs TRBV2 and TRBJ2-5; 8 nucleotides line up with TRBD1. Germline CDR1 SNHLY, CDR2 FYNNEI. Losses at the gene ends were 5 bases for V and 3 bases for J; bases not matched to a gene: 2. The CDR3 contains 13 residues. This CDR3 is CASSSQGEETQYF. The CDR3 nucleotides read TGTGCCAGCAGTTCACAGGGGGAAGAGACCCAGTACTTC.

The chain carries TRBV6-5 and TRBJ1-5, with TRBD1 matching 7 bases. The CDR3 spans 16 residues. J gave up 0 bases and V 2 bases, and 4 bases lay outside the gene matches. CDR1 is MNHEY, CDR2 SVGAGI, per germline. CDR3 bases: TGTGCCAGCAGTTACAGGGGGGACAGTAGCAATCAGCCCCAGCATTTT. Amino acid sequence: CASSYRGDSSNQPQHF.